The 17 T cell receptor beta chains in this list originate from one sample, sequenced in a study of OX40 agonist ivuxolimab in advanced cancers. The table came from immunoSEQ multiplex PCR; TCRdb's copy has only in-frame clones and leaves some out. The sample lists 73,000 or so clones, approximately 86% seen once, with roughly 0.75% in the top ten. The starting material was CD4+ or CD8+ T cells sorted from blood, obtained in a trial of the OX40 agonist ivuxolimab. The receptor source for this set is an adult with an advanced solid tumor such as melanoma, head and neck, liver or kidney cancer.

This chain uses TRBV7-2 with TRBJ2-3; 10 positions agree with TRBD2. The CDR3 extends over 16 amino acids. Germline-derived CDR1 and CDR2 are SGHTA and FQGNSA. V shed 5 bases and J 4 bases; nucleotides not matched to a gene: 9. CDR3 in DNA: TGTGCCAGCAGCCCGTTCGGAGCGGGAGGGTCAGATACGCAGTATTTT. It codes for CASSPFGAGGSDTQYF.

The chain is built from TRBV5-1 and TRBJ2-7; no clear D gene. V was pared by 5 bases and J by 1 base, with 13 bases between. CDR1 and CDR2 (germline): SGHRS, YFSETQ. This CDR3 comprises 14 residues. CDR3 sequence: CASRPRVDSYEQYF. The CDR3 region has the DNA TGCGCCAGCAGGCCCCGGGTGGATTCCTACGAGCAGTACTTC.

With regard to this clone: The identical CDR3 is also encoded by other nucleotide sequences in the sample. The rearrangement uses TRBV15 and TRBJ2-7, with TRBD2 matching 14 bases. This CDR3 region has 16 residues. Germline CDR1 LNHNV, CDR2 YYDKDF (reference sequence). The V gene end was trimmed by 4 bases and the J gene end by 4 bases; junction bases not matched to a gene: 6. The CDR3 DNA follows: TGTGCCACCAGCAACGGACTAGCGGGGGGACCGTACGAGCAGTACTTC. Translated: CATSNGLAGGPYEQYF.

The rearrangement links TRBV9 to TRBJ2-2; no firm D call. Germline V CDR1 and CDR2: SGDLS, YYNGEE. V shed 0 bases and J shed 2 bases, with 11 bases lying between them. The CDR3 sequence is 16 residues long. The CDR3 region is CASSVGARANTGELFF. DNA of the CDR3: TGTGCCAGCAGCGTAGGGGCTAGGGCCAACACCGGGGAGCTGTTTTTT.

The chain combines TRBV7-2 with TRBJ1-4; TRBD1 aligns across 8 bases. The V and J ends lost 5 bases and 7 bases, in that order; junction bases with no gene match: 6. The germline V gene has CDR1 SGHTA and CDR2 FQGNSA. This CDR3 contains 14 residues. The CDR3 here is CASSRRGQVEKLFF. The CDR3 nucleotides are TGTGCCAGCAGCCGCAGGGGGCAGGTTGAAAAACTGTTTTTT.

The CDR3 here is CASSFSRSNGNTIYF. The CDR3 DNA is TGTGCCAGCAGCTTTTCCCGGAGCAATGGAAACACCATATATTTT. V gene TRBV7-2 combines with J gene TRBJ1-3, with D unclear. The ends were cut back, 3 bases at V and 3 bases at J, with 12 bases in the middle. The CDR3 is made up of 15 amino acids. The germline gives CDR1 SGHTA, CDR2 FQGNSA.

This clone was observed once. The V gene is TRBV7-2, the J gene TRBJ2-7, with 10 bases lining up with TRBD1. This CDR3 contains 17 residues. V shed 3 bases, J shed 1 base, and the junction held 9 bases outside the gene matches. Germline V gene data show CDR1 as SGHTA and CDR2 as FQGNSA. CDR3 in DNA: TGTGCCAGCAGCTTCGTCGCCGACAGGGGGCTATCCTACGAGCAGTACTTC. The encoded protein is CASSFVADRGLSYEQYF.

V and J are TRBV6-5 and TRBJ2-1, with D possibly TRBD2 on 6 matching bases. CDR3 length equals 16 residues. Trimming took off 2 bases at V and 3 bases at J, with 14 bases between the two ends. In germline, CDR1 is MNHEY, CDR2 SVGAGI. The CDR3 loop is CASSYRRGVNYNEQFF. In nucleotides, the CDR3 is TGTGCCAGCAGTTACAGGCGCGGGGTGAACTACAATGAGCAGTTCTTC.

This sequence joins TRBV7-3 and TRBJ2-1, with 8 bases that match TRBD1. CDR1 SGHTA and CDR2 FQGTGA come from the germline V gene. The CDR3 contains 16 residues. V lost 5 bases and J lost 0; bases outside the gene matches: 6. CDR3 region: CASSEQGGVSYNEQFF. The CDR3 DNA follows: TGTGCCAGCAGCGAACAGGGGGGCGTCTCCTACAATGAGCAGTTCTTC.

This chain connects TRBV7-2 to TRBJ1-3; possibly TRBD1 for D (5 bases). V dropped 1 base and J dropped 0 bases, with 7 bases sitting between them. CDR1 SGHTA and CDR2 FQGNSA come from the germline V gene. The CDR3 sequence is 15 residues long. CDR3: CASSLDGGSGNTIYF. The CDR3 DNA sequence: TGTGCCAGCAGCTTAGACGGGGGCTCTGGAAACACCATATATTTT.

The chain is built from TRBV30 and TRBJ2-7; maybe TRBD2 (5 bases). V shed 2 bases and J shed 2 bases, with 19 bases lying between them. CDR1 GTSNPN and CDR2 SVGIG come from the germline V gene (reference sequence). CDR3 length: 16 residues. The CDR3 is CAWSLYIGLLTYEQYF. The CDR3 DNA reads TGTGCCTGGAGTTTGTACATTGGACTCCTGACCTACGAGCAGTACTTC.

J is TRBJ2-5 and V is TRBV5-1; 8 bases map to TRBD2. J lost 4 bases, V lost 4 bases, and 12 bases had no gene match. Germline V gene data show CDR1 as SGHRS and CDR2 as YFSETQ. CDR3 size: 16 residues. CDR3 DNA: TGCGCCAGCAGCCGCCAGGGACTAGAGGTTCCAGAGACCCAGTACTTC. This encodes CASSRQGLEVPETQYF.

The chain joins TRBV18 to TRBJ1-1; D unresolved. Trimming removed 6 bases at V and 2 bases at J, with 13 bases between. CDR3 length: 14 amino acids. Germline V gives CDR1 KGHSH, CDR2 LQKENI. CDR3 in amino acids: CASSVQYGNTEAFF. CDR3 sequence (DNA): TGTGCCAGCTCCGTACAGTATGGCAACACTGAAGCTTTCTTT.

The V call is TRBV29-1, the J call TRBJ2-4, with TRBD2 as a possible D gene (6 bases). Trimming removed 7 bases from V and 8 bases from J, with 24 bases in between. The CDR3 runs 15 residues. Germline-derived CDR1 and CDR2 are SQVTM and ANQGSEA. The CDR3: CSALWRQLAEDIQYF. As DNA, the CDR3 is TGCAGCGCCCTCTGGCGGCAACTAGCCGAGGACATTCAGTACTTC.

This rearrangement joins TRBV7-9 to TRBJ1-5; D is ambiguous. CDR3 length: 14 residues. V gave up 5 bases and J gave up 1 base, with 9 bases separating them. Germline lookup yields CDR1 SEHNR and CDR2 FQNEAQ (reference sequence). CDR3 residues: CASSRTGSNQPQHF. The CDR3 coding sequence is TGTGCCAGCAGCCGGACCGGGAGCAATCAGCCCCAGCATTTT.

The chain recombines TRBV6-6 with TRBJ1-1; D call uncertain. The ends were cut back, 2 bases at V and 1 base at J, with 8 bases in the middle. From germline, CDR1 is MNHNY and CDR2 SVGAGI (reference sequence). The CDR3 consists of 14 residues. CDR3 sequence reads: CASSYLSKNTEAFF. CDR3 DNA sequence: TGTGCCAGCAGTTACCTTTCCAAGAACACTGAAGCTTTCTTT.

The CDR3 nucleotides read TGTGCCAGCAGCTTAAGTCGGGGGACAGGGGATGAGCAGTTCTTC. It yields the protein CASSLSRGTGDEQFF. The chain carries TRBV7-2 and TRBJ2-1, with 10 positions matching TRBD1. The J segment lost 8 bases and the V segment lost 2 bases, leaving 6 bases of the junction unmatched. CDR3 length: 15 residues. Germline loops: CDR1 SGHTA, CDR2 FQGNSA. The whole variable domain, filled in from reference TRBV7-2 and TRBJ2-1, reads GAGVSQSPSNKVTEKGKDVELRCDPISGHTALYWYRQSLGQGLEFLIYFQGNSAPDKSGLPSDRFSAERTGGSVSTLTIQRTQQEDSAVYLCASSLSRGTGDEQFFGPGTRLTVL.